The source of this T cell receptor beta chain is a study of cytomegalovirus exposure and HLA in healthy donors. Study-level results: The study listed approximately 160 cytomegalovirus-associated TCR beta chains. Later analysis revealed greater clonal expansion in HLA-associated TCR beta chains than in equally common others.

A note on this clone: Its antigen is unidentified.

PCR amplification relied on 60 Vbeta primers (plus 13 Jbeta primers). Profiled with immunoSEQ multiplex PCR; TCRdb holds only in-frame clones, not every one. In the table there are 120,000 or so clones, around two thirds of which are singletons. The length of the CDR3 is 16 residues. CDR1 is KGHSH, CDR2 LQKENI, per germline. Deletions cut 2 bases from V and 2 bases from J, with 12 bases between. The clonotype originates from a woman in her thirties or forties in good health and CMV-seropositive. The rearrangement uses TRBV18 and TRBJ2-2, with D unresolved. Sequencing was done on a sample of PBMCs. CDR3 in DNA: TGTGCCAGCTCACCAGGTTTAACAATTAACACCGGGGAGCTGTTTTTT. It yields the protein CASSPGLTINTGELFF.